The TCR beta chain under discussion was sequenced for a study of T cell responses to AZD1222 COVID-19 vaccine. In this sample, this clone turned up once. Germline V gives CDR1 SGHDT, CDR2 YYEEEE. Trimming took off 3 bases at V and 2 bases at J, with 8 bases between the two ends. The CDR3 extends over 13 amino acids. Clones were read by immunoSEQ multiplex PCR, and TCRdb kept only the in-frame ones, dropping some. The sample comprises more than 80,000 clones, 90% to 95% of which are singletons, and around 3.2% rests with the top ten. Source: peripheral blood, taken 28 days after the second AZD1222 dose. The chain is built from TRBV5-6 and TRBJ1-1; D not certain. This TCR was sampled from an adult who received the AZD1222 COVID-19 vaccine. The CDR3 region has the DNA TGTGCCAGCAGCTACGTCAGTAACACTGAAGCTTTCTTT. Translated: CASSYVSNTEAFF.